This T cell receptor (beta chain) was recovered during a study of blood T cell repertoires in COVID-19 (dated by TCRdb to 2020 to 2021). Background for the entire study: Samples covering the acute and convalescent phases of COVID-19 were provided by collaborators in the United States, Italy and Spain. Where HLA class I and class II types were available, the types were taken from metadata supplied by the sample provider, not from assay-based typing. Nearly every sample came with metadata listing a de-identified subject ID, COVID-19 status, age in years and sex. The prospective study material was composed of cDNA or gDNA derived from T cells, B-cell-depleted T cells, or PBMCs. Samples were obtained from the ongoing ImmuneRACE study (first 160 participants) and from roughly 1,300 subjects provided by 6 global collaborators. Subjects who had been exposed to COVID-19, were actively infected with it, or had recovered from it provided the deeply sampled blood TCRbeta repertoires that made up the dataset. The repertoires were released in a freely available public database meant as a resource for research on the immune response to SARS-CoV-2. General conclusions and limits of the study: The amount of clinical and demographic metadata varied by source and participant and was provided uncurated.

The immunoSEQ Assay, a bias-controlled multiplex PCR, was used to amplify TCRbeta CDR3 regions from genomic DNA. The paper's processing steps were these. The number of nucleated cells in each sample was estimated from the amplification of reference gene primers within the assay. Sequence reads were collapsed and filtered to measure the absolute abundance of every unique TCRbeta CDR3 rearrangement. For each sample, productive Simpson clonality was calculated as the square root of Simpson's diversity index over productive rearrangements. TCRdb carries this immuneACCESS record with in-frame sequences only. Its versions omit some clonotypes, under half of them owing to an unresolved V gene in the studies checked, with the rest unexplained. The V and J calls and clone size are taken from that table; D and trimming were inferred from the DNA. The sample table records 390,000 or so clones; roughly 86% of these occur just once. The ten largest make up less than 11% of the sample.

At the junction V is shortened by 5 bases and J by 7 bases; bases outside the gene matches: 17. From the cysteine up to the phenylalanine, the CDR3 has a length of 18 residues. Only CDR3 DNA remains: 54 bases, in frame from the first base. CDR1 and CDR2, per the germline V gene, are MDHEN and SYDVKM. As concerns this clone: Its cognate antigen has yet to be identified. It has no much larger one-base neighbor in the sample; base qualities were not kept.

At one collaborating source in Seattle, patients were enrolled during active infection and were followed longitudinally through the course of disease. Whole blood was collected in K2EDTA tubes by collaborating institutions according to the institutions' own protocols. For TCRbeta analysis, collaborators shipped samples in one of three forms: frozen whole blood, isolated PBMCs, or DNA extracted from either of those sample types. This TCR was sampled from a woman aged 25 to 45 with COVID-19, enrolled during active disease. The chain links TRBV28 with TRBJ2-1, with TRBD2 matching 10 junction bases. The specimen sequenced was peripheral blood. CDR3 sequence: CASSTLLAGALLGNEQFF. The nucleotide sequence is TGTGCCAGCAGTACCCTCCTAGCGGGAGCGCTGCTGGGGAATGAGCAGTTCTTC.